This is a list of T cell receptor beta chains from one sample in a study of blood T cell repertoires in COVID-19. The data were produced by immunoSEQ multiplex PCR, yet TCRdb's version contains in-frame clones alone and is incomplete. The table shows 40,000 to 50,000 clones, with 80% to 90% occurring only once. Sequencing was carried out using peripheral blood. The receptors stem from a woman over 75 with COVID-19, enrolled during active disease. Both conserved end residues are part of each CDR3. The D gene is left open where the match is weak. Rows may omit the clone size; those that give it use once, few, many or a size class.

TRBJ1-5,TRBV19,18,NA,NA,CASSIDGGGLYSNQPQHF,TGTGCCAGTAGTATAGATGGGGGGGGCCTTTATAGCAATCAGCCCCAGCATTTT
TRBJ1-1,TRBV3-1/TRBV3-2,14,NA,NA,CASSQGAVNTEAFF,TGTGCCAGCAGCCAAGGTGCAGTGAACACTGAAGCTTTCTTT
TRBJ2-1,TRBV7-9,13,NA,NA,CASTTSLHNEQFF,TGTGCCAGCACGACTAGTCTCCACAATGAGCAGTTCTTC
TRBJ1-2,TRBV2,15,TRBD1,few,CASSDRDRGHYGYTF,TGTGCCAGCAGTGATAGGGACAGGGGGCACTATGGCTACACCTTC
TRBJ1-4,TRBV5-1,16,NA,once,CASSRGVQGTNEKLFF,TGCGCCAGCAGCCGGGGCGTACAGGGAACTAATGAAAAACTGTTTTTT
TRBJ1-2,TRBV2,15,TRBD1,NA,CASSTNRGSNYGYTF,TGTGCCAGCAGTACTAACAGGGGGTCGAACTATGGCTACACCTTC
TRBJ1-1,TRBV5-1,14,NA,once,CASSNGGAETEAFF,TGCGCCAGCAGCAATGGGGGCGCGGAGACTGAAGCTTTCTTT
TRBJ1-3,TRBV12-5,17,NA,NA,CASGLLIYGGSGNTIYF,TGTGCTAGTGGTTTGCTTATATACGGGGGATCTGGAAACACCATATATTTT
TRBJ1-1,TRBV6-5,14,NA,few,CASTPNQGRTEAFF,TGTGCCAGCACCCCCAATCAGGGGCGGACTGAAGCTTTCTTT
TRBJ2-1,TRBV5-1,13,TRBD2,NA,CASGLAPDNEQFF,TGCGCCAGCGGACTAGCGCCTGACAATGAGCAGTTCTTC
TRBJ2-1,TRBV5-1,16,NA,NA,CASSLVIADTGNEQFF,TGCGCCAGCAGCTTGGTGATAGCGGATACGGGTAATGAGCAGTTCTTC
TRBJ2-2,TRBV19,15,TRBD1,NA,CASSSGTGGQGELFF,TGTGCCAGTAGTAGCGGGACAGGGGGCCAAGGGGAGCTGTTTTTT
TRBJ1-1,TRBV25-1,14,NA,once,CASSPLDRNTEAFF,TGTGCCAGCAGTCCGTTGGACAGGAACACTGAAGCTTTCTTT
TRBJ1-2,TRBV9,15,NA,NA,CASSAHQSGLLGYTF,TGTGCCAGCAGCGCCCATCAAAGCGGCCTACTTGGCTACACCTTC
TRBJ2-3,TRBV5-4,14,NA,NA,CASSFPTAPNTQYF,TGTGCCAGCAGCTTTCCGACAGCCCCGAATACGCAGTATTTT
TRBJ2-1,TRBV29-1,16,TRBD1,NA,CSVAGTDPAKYNEQFF,TGCAGCGTTGCTGGGACAGACCCCGCAAAATACAATGAGCAGTTCTTC
TRBJ1-6,TRBV25-1,17,NA,once,CASSDRDFEVLGSPLHF,TGTGCCAGCAGTGACAGGGATTTCGAAGTCTTAGGTTCACCCCTCCACTTT
TRBJ2-5,TRBV28,16,NA,NA,CASKRTGHTRQETQYF,TGTGCCAGTAAACGAACAGGACATACAAGACAAGAGACCCAGTACTTC
TRBJ1-2,TRBV28,12,TRBD1,NA,CASLSQDRQYTF,TGTGCCAGCCTCTCCCAGGACAGGCAGTACACCTTC
TRBJ1-1,TRBV19,15,NA,NA,CASSIDRGKNTEAFF,TGTGCCAGTAGTATAGATAGGGGGAAGAACACTGAAGCTTTCTTT
TRBJ1-5,TRBV6-6,17,TRBD1,NA,CASSPGGHSNSNQPQHF,TGTGCCAGCAGTCCAGGGGGCCACTCAAACAGCAATCAGCCCCAGCATTTT
TRBJ1-4,TRBV19,14,TRBD1,NA,CASMEGTGIEKLFF,TGTGCCAGTATGGAGGGGACAGGGATTGAAAAACTGTTTTTT
TRBJ1-6,TRBV11-3,15,NA,NA,CASSFDSTDNSPLHF,TGTGCCAGCAGCTTCGATTCGACAGATAATTCACCCCTCCACTTT
TRBJ2-1,TRBV7-2,18,TRBD2,NA,CASSLAHGLAVSYNEQFF,TGTGCCAGCAGCTTAGCGCATGGCCTAGCGGTCTCCTACAATGAGCAGTTCTTC
TRBJ2-7,TRBV18,12,NA,NA,CASSQTGREQYF,TGTGCCAGCTCACAGACAGGCCGAGAGCAGTACTTC
TRBJ1-2,TRBV12-3/TRBV12-4,13,TRBD1,NA,CASSLGQVYGYTF,TGTGCCAGCAGTCTTGGACAGGTTTATGGCTACACCTTC
TRBJ2-5,TRBV28,13,NA,NA,CASSSEGRETQYF,TGTGCCAGCAGTTCCGAGGGAAGGGAGACCCAGTACTTC
TRBJ1-5,TRBV28,14,TRBD1,NA,CASSKTGAVRAQHF,TGTGCCAGCAGTAAAACAGGGGCCGTGAGAGCCCAGCATTTT
TRBJ1-1,TRBV5-1,16,TRBD1,NA,CASSSTGELMNTEAFF,TGCGCCAGCAGCTCCACAGGGGAACTCATGAACACTGAAGCTTTCTTT
TRBJ2-3,TRBV7-3,14,NA,NA,CASSLGLAVDTQYF,TGTGCCAGCAGCTTAGGTCTAGCAGTAGATACGCAGTATTTT
TRBJ1-3,TRBV28,16,NA,NA,CASSLAARGGRNTIYF,TGTGCCAGCAGTTTAGCTGCACGGGGGGGCCGAAACACCATATATTTT
TRBJ2-7,TRBV5-5,16,TRBD1,NA,CASSYSGTGAYNEQYF,TGTGCCAGCAGCTATTCCGGGACAGGGGCATACAACGAGCAGTACTTC
TRBJ2-2,TRBV5-1,14,NA,NA,CASKSPGDTGELFF,TGCGCCAGCAAGTCCCCAGGCGACACCGGGGAGCTGTTTTTT
TRBJ1-5,TRBV6-2/TRBV6-3,16,NA,NA,CASSYSIAPTVQPQHF,TGTGCCAGCAGTTACTCGATAGCTCCCACGGTTCAGCCCCAGCATTTT
TRBJ2-3,TRBV9,16,TRBD2,NA,CASSVGDGRATDTQYF,TGTGCCAGCAGCGTAGGGGACGGGAGGGCCACAGATACGCAGTATTTT
TRBJ1-5,TRBV18,16,TRBD1,NA,CASSPGQFTHSQPQHF,TGTGCCAGCTCACCGGGACAGTTCACCCATAGTCAGCCCCAGCATTTT
TRBJ1-5,TRBV5-1,15,NA,few,CASSLLGAGNQPQHF,TGCGCCAGCAGCTTGTTGGGGGCCGGCAATCAGCCCCAGCATTTT
TRBJ1-5,TRBV18,13,TRBD1,NA,CASSPDRAEPQHF,TGTGCCAGCTCACCAGACAGGGCTGAGCCCCAGCATTTT
TRBJ1-2,TRBV18,16,NA,NA,CASSPSPETRNYGYTF,TGTGCCAGCTCACCGAGTCCCGAGACAAGAAACTATGGCTACACCTTC
TRBJ1-1,TRBV4-2,15,NA,NA,CASSQGPGGGTEAFF,TGTGCCAGCAGCCAAGGTCCCGGGGGGGGGACTGAAGCTTTCTTT
TRBJ1-2,TRBV5-6,14,TRBD1,few,CASGGTGVYDGYTF,TGTGCCAGCGGAGGGACAGGGGTTTATGATGGCTACACCTTC
TRBJ1-3,TRBV19,18,TRBD1,once,CASSVKGQAAIAGNTIYF,TGTGCCAGTAGTGTCAAGGGACAGGCGGCCATCGCTGGAAACACCATATATTTT
TRBJ2-2,TRBV11-2,16,NA,once,CASRLVAGPNTGELFF,TGTGCCAGCAGGCTCGTTGCGGGCCCGAACACCGGGGAGCTGTTTTTT
TRBJ1-5,TRBV7-9,16,NA,NA,CASSLAEGPLGKPQHF,TGTGCCAGCAGCTTAGCGGAGGGGCCACTCGGTAAACCCCAGCATTTT
TRBJ2-2,TRBV2,15,NA,NA,CASSEASWGHGELFF,TGTGCCAGCAGTGAAGCTTCATGGGGACACGGGGAGCTGTTTTTT
TRBJ1-6,TRBV19,14,NA,NA,CASKRQGYYSPLHF,TGTGCCAGTAAGAGGCAGGGGTATTATTCACCCCTCCACTTT
TRBJ2-2,TRBV16,14,TRBD1,NA,CASSQDTGDGELFF,TGTGCCAGCAGCCAAGACACAGGGGACGGGGAGCTGTTTTTT
TRBJ2-5,TRBV20-1,11,NA,NA,CSAPRLETQYF,TGCAGTGCCCCTCGGTTGGAGACCCAGTACTTC
TRBJ2-4,TRBV10-3,15,TRBD1,NA,CAISSGTGLVSIQYF,TGTGCCATCAGTTCCGGGACAGGGCTTGTTAGCATTCAGTACTTC
TRBJ2-2,TRBV9,16,TRBD2,NA,CASSVSSGRAAGELFF,TGTGCCAGCAGCGTTTCTAGCGGGAGGGCCGCCGGGGAGCTGTTTTTT
TRBJ1-1,TRBV29-1,12,NA,NA,CSVLKRNTEAFF,TGCAGCGTTCTTAAGCGGAACACTGAAGCTTTCTTT
TRBJ1-2,TRBV6-5,13,NA,NA,CASTIDRTYGYTF,TGTGCCAGCACCATCGACAGGACTTATGGCTACACCTTC
TRBJ2-1,TRBV5-8,16,NA,NA,CASSLSRGNSYNEQFF,TGTGCCAGCAGCCTCTCCAGGGGAAACTCCTACAATGAGCAGTTCTTC
TRBJ1-1,TRBV7-9,15,NA,NA,CASSLGPGVNTEAFF,TGTGCCAGCAGCCTGGGGCCGGGCGTGAACACTGAAGCTTTCTTT
TRBJ2-7,TRBV27,16,TRBD2,NA,CASSLGLAGGGYEQYF,TGTGCCAGCAGCTTAGGACTAGCGGGAGGCGGCTACGAGCAGTACTTC
TRBJ1-4,TRBV7-7,15,NA,NA,CASSFSGTQNEKLFF,TGTGCTAGCAGCTTTTCCGGGACACAGAATGAAAAACTGTTTTTT